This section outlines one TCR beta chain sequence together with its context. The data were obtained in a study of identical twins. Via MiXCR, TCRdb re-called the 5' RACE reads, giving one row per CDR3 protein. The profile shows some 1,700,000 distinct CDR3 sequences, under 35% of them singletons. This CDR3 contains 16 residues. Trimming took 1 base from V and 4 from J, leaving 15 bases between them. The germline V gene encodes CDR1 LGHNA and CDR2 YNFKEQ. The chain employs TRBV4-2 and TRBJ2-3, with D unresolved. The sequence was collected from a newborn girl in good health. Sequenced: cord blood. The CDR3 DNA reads TGTGCCAGCAGCCAAGGGACGCTCGCAGGCCCAGATACGCAGTATTTT. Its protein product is CASSQGTLAGPDTQYF.